These 7 T cell receptor beta chains came from one sample sequenced in a study of cytomegalovirus exposure and HLA in healthy donors. PCR primers comprised 60 Vbeta and 13 Jbeta primers. The data were produced by immunoSEQ multiplex PCR, yet TCRdb's version contains in-frame clones alone and is incomplete. Among some 140,000 clones listed, around 80% were seen once. Sequenced material: PBMCs. These receptors came from a woman aged 40-49 years in good health and CMV-seropositive.

This chain uses TRBV28 with TRBJ2-7, with a weak D call TRBD1 (5 bases). The CDR3 sequence is 13 residues long. CDR1 is MDHEN, CDR2 SYDVKM, per germline. The V and J ends lost 5 bases and 7 bases respectively, with 15 bases between them. The chain's CDR3 is CASSPAGLGEQYF. The CDR3 nucleotides are TGTGCCAGCAGTCCCGCAGGGTTGGGGGAGCAGTACTTC.

The genes are TRBV11-2 and TRBJ2-7, with D tentatively TRBD2 (5 bases). This CDR3 region has 14 residues. CDR1 and CDR2 from the germline V gene are SGHAT and FQNNGV. Trimming left V 5 bases short and J 0 bases short, with 11 bases between. This CDR3 is CASSGTRPSYEQYF. DNA for the CDR3: TGTGCCAGCAGCGGCACTAGACCCTCCTACGAGCAGTACTTC.

The chain uses TRBV2 and TRBJ2-2; 12 nucleotides line up with TRBD2. The CDR3 is 18 residues long. Germline-derived CDR1 and CDR2 are SNHLY and FYNNEI. The V segment lost 5 bases and the J segment 7 bases; nucleotides outside the gene matches: 14. CDR3 DNA sequence: TGTGCCAGCAGTTTTGGGACTAGCGGGCAACGGCACCTCGGGGAGCTGTTTTTT. This codes for CASSFGTSGQRHLGELFF.

This chain joins TRBV6-1 and TRBJ2-1, with TRBD1 identical over 7 bases. V lost 0 bases and J lost 0; bases outside the gene matches: 8. Germline lookup yields CDR1 MNHNS and CDR2 SASEGT. The CDR3 consists of 18 residues. The CDR3 sequence: CASSEARGGGSSYNEQFF. CDR3 sequence (DNA): TGTGCCAGCAGTGAAGCGCGAGGGGGCGGAAGCTCCTACAATGAGCAGTTCTTC.

This rearrangement joins TRBV9 to TRBJ2-7; TRBD2 might be the D (6 bases). This CDR3 contains 17 residues. The germline gives CDR1 SGDLS, CDR2 YYNGEE. The V and J ends lost 3 bases and 4 bases respectively, with 23 bases between them. Here the CDR3 DNA reads TGTGCCAGCAGCGCCTTCGCCGGGACTTCTTTCACTTACGAGCAGTACTTC. Its protein is CASSAFAGTSFTYEQYF.

This chain connects TRBV7-8 to TRBJ2-6; 8 bases map to TRBD1. Germline V lookup: CDR1 SGHVS, CDR2 FQNEAQ. The CDR3 loop spans 16 amino acids. The V segment lost 5 bases and the J segment 2 bases; nucleotides outside the gene matches: 5. Here the CDR3 DNA reads TGTGCCAGCAGCGAACGGACAGGGACTGGGGCCAACGTCCTGACTTTC. Translation: CASSERTGTGANVLTF.

The genes are TRBV5-1 and TRBJ2-7; 13 positions match TRBD2. The CDR3 runs 20 residues. Per the germline V gene, CDR1 is SGHRS and CDR2 is YFSETQ. With 4 bases clipped from V and 4 bases from J, the junction kept 20 bases outside the gene matches. Written as DNA, the CDR3 is TGCGCCAGCAGCGTCGGACTAGCGGGAGTATGGCAACCAATTATTTACGAGCAGTACTTC. Translating it yields CASSVGLAGVWQPIIYEQYF.